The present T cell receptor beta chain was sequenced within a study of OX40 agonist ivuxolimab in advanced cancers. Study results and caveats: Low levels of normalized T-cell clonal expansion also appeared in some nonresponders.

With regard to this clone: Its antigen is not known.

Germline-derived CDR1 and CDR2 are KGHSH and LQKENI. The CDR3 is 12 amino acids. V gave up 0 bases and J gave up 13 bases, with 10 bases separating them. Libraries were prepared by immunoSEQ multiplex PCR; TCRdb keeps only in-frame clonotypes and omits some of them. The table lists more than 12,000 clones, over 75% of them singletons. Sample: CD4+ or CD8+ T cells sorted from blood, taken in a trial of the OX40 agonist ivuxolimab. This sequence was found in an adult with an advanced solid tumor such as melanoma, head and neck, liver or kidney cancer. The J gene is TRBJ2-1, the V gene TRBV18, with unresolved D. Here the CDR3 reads CASSPPEPVQFF. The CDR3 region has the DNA TGTGCCAGCTCACCACCGGAACCGGTCCAGTTCTTC.